The clone carrying this T cell receptor (beta chain) has only a few counts. Antigen unknown. Averaging around 110 mL, one heparinised blood draw came from each individual donor. Via the markers CD45RO/CCR7/CD25/CD127/CD95/CD27, stem cell-like memory, regulatory, central memory and naive CD4+ cells were sorted. CDR1 is SGHRS and CDR2 is YFSETQ in the germline V gene. The CDR3 covers 13 residues. The germline V and J ends were trimmed by 0 bases and 3 bases, with 6 bases remaining between them. This sample is drawn from a study of beta chain features in type 1 diabetes. Study-wide findings and caveats: In type 1 diabetes patients, VDJ junctions had fewer insertions; deletions at these junctions were more frequent. The influence of HLA type on TCRB rearrangement stayed undetermined.

Investigators reverse transcribed all isolated RNA, so they sequenced expressed TCRB transcripts. The data were produced by immunoSEQ multiplex PCR, yet TCRdb's version contains in-frame clones alone and is incomplete. The table lists roughly 230,000 clones, about 10% of them singletons, with under 0.045% in the top ten. The chain has TRBV5-1 and TRBJ1-1; no clear D. The TCR originated in a woman younger than 35 in good health. Sequenced input: naive CD4+ T cells from blood. CDR3 nucleotide sequence: TGCGCCAGCAGCTTGGTAGCGGACACTGAAGCTTTCTTT. As protein: CASSLVADTEAFF.